This TCR beta chain was identified in a study of T cells after posttransplantation cyclophosphamide. Study-wide findings and caveats: Skin or GI-infiltrating T cells shared few TRB sequences with blood. Donor-recipient repertoire similarity was low at 1-2 months, rising over year one. TRB clonality was highly associated with recipient CMV seropositivity and reactivation.

CDR1 and CDR2 from the germline V gene are MNHEY and SMNVEV (reference sequence). Trimming stripped 3 bases from V and 2 bases from J, with 14 bases between. The CDR3 is 15 amino acids. The data were produced by immunoSEQ multiplex PCR, yet TCRdb's version contains in-frame clones alone and is incomplete. In the table there are around 6,000 clones, roughly four fifths of which are singletons. Treatment was busulfan-fludarabine conditioning, a marrow graft, and cyclophosphamide on days +3 and +4. With respect to this clone: The antigen is not known.

This specimen consisted of CD8+ T cells sorted from PBMCs, obtained roughly 1,400 days after allogeneic stem cell transplant with posttransplant cyclophosphamide. The receptor was derived from a female patient in her 50s who received an allogeneic stem cell transplant from a related donor, was CMV-positive, and had no GVHD. The graft donor may have contributed some T cells. This sequence joins TRBV27 and TRBJ2-7; D might be TRBD1 (5 bases). The CDR3 spells CASSFKGLPPYEQYF. In nucleotides, the CDR3 is TGTGCCAGCAGTTTTAAGGGGTTACCCCCCTACGAGCAGTACTTC.